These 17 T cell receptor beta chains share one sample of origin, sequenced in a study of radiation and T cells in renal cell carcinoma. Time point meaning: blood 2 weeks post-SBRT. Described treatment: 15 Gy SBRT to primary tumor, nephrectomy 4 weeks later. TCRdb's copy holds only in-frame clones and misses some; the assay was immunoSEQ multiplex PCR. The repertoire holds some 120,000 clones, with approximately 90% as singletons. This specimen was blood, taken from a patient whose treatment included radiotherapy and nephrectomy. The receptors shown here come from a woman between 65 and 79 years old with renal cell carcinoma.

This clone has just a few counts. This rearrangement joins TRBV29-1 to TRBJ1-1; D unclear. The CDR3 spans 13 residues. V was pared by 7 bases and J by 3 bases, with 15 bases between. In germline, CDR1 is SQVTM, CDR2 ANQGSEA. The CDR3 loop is CSAPGRADTEAFF. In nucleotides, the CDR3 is TGCAGCGCCCCCGGTAGGGCAGACACTGAAGCTTTCTTT.

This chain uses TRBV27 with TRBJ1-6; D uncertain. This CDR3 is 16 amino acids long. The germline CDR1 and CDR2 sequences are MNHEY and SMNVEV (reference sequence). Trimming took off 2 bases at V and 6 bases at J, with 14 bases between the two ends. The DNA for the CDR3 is TGTGCCAGCAGTTTAATCGGCAGAAGGACTAATTCACCCCTCCACTTT. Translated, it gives CASSLIGRRTNSPLHF.

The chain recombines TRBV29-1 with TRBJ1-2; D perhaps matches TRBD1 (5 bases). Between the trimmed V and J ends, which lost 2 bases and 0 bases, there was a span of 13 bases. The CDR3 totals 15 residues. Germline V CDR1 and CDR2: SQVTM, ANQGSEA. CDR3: CSVEPGTVTNYGYTF. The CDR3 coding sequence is TGCAGCGTTGAACCAGGGACGGTTACTAACTATGGCTACACCTTC.

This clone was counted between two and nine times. The chain's CDR3 is CASSLRTRRSTEAFF. The CDR3 coding sequence is TGCGCCAGCAGCCTGCGGACACGGCGGAGTACTGAAGCTTTCTTT. The V and J genes are TRBV5-1 and TRBJ1-1, with a tentative D call TRBD1 (5 bases). The CDR3 length is 15 residues. V lost 4 bases to trimming and J lost 5 bases, with 18 bases between them. CDR1 is SGHRS, CDR2 YFSETQ, per germline.

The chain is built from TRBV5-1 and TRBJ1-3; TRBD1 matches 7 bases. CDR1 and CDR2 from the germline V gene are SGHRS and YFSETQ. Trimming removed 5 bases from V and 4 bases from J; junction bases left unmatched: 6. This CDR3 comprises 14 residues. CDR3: CASSFGQAGNTIYF. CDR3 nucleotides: TGCGCCAGCAGTTTTGGACAGGCAGGAAACACCATATATTTT.

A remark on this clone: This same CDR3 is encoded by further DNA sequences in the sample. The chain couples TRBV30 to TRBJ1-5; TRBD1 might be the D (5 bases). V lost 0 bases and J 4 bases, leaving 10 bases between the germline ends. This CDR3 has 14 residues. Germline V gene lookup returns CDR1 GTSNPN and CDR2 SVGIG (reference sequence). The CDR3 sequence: CAWSVRGGNQPQHF. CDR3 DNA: TGTGCCTGGAGTGTACGTGGGGGGAATCAGCCCCAGCATTTT. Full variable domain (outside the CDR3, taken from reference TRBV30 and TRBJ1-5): SQTIHQWPATLVQPVGSPLSLECTVEGTSNPNLYWYRQAAGRGLQLLFYSVGIGQISSEVPQNLSASRPQDRQFILSSKKLLLSDSGFYLCAWSVRGGNQPQHFGDGTRLSIL.

CDR3 loop: CASRGQDSGNTIYF. In DNA, the CDR3 is TGTGCCAGCAGGGGACAAGACTCTGGAAACACCATATATTTT. The V call is TRBV6-6, the J call TRBJ1-3; D is perhaps TRBD1 (6 bases). The CDR3 is 14 amino acids. Trimming left V 6 bases short and J 0 bases short, with 9 bases between. Germline values: CDR1 MNHNY, CDR2 SVGAGI (reference sequence).

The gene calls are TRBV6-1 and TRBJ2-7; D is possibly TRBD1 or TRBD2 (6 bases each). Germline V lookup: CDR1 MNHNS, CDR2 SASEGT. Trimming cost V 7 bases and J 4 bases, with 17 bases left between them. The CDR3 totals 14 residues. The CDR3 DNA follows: TGTGCCAGCACCACAGGGCAGGGAGGTTACGAGCAGTACTTC. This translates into CASTTGQGGYEQYF.

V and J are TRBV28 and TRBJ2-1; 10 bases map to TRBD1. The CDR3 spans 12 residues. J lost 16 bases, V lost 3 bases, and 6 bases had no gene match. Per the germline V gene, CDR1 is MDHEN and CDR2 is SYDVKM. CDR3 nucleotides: TGTGCCAGCAGTTTGAGGGACAGGGGTCAATTCTTC. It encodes CASSLRDRGQFF.

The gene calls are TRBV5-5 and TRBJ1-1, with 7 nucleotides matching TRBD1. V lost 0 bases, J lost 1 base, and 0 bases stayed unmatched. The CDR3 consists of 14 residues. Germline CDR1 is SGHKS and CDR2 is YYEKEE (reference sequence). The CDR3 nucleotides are TGTGCCAGCAGCTTGGGGGACAGGAACACTGAAGCTTTCTTT. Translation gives CASSLGDRNTEAFF.

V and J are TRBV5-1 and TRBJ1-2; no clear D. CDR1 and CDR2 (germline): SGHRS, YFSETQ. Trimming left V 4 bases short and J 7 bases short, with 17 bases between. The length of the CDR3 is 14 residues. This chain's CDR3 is CASSGEGGPGGYTF. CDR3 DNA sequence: TGCGCCAGCAGCGGGGAGGGCGGTCCTGGTGGCTACACCTTC.

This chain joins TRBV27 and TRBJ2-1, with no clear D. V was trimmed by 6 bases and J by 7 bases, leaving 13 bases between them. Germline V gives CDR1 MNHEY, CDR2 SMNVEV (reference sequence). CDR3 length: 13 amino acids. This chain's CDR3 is CASSLSVKNEQFF. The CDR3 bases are TGTGCCAGCAGCCTATCTGTGAAGAATGAGCAGTTCTTC.

The CDR3 nucleotides are TGTGCCAGCACCCCCACCTACGAGCAGTACTTC. It specifies CASTPTYEQYF. The V gene is TRBV2, the J gene TRBJ2-7; no clear D. Germline V gene lookup returns CDR1 SNHLY and CDR2 FYNNEI. CDR3 size: 11 residues. Trimming left V 7 bases short and J 2 bases short, with 6 bases between.

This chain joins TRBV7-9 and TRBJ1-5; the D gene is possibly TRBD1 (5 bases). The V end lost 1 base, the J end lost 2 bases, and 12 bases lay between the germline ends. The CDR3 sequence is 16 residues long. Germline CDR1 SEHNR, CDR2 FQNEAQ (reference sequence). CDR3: CASSLEMGEGNQPQHF. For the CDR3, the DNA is TGTGCCAGCAGCTTAGAGATGGGGGAGGGCAATCAGCCCCAGCATTTT. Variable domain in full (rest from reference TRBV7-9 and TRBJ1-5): DTGVSQNPRHKITKRGQNVTFRCDPISEHNRLYWYRQTLGQGPEFLTYFQNEAQLEKSRLLSDRFSAERPKGSFSTLEIQRTEQGDSAMYLCASSLEMGEGNQPQHFGDGTRLSIL.

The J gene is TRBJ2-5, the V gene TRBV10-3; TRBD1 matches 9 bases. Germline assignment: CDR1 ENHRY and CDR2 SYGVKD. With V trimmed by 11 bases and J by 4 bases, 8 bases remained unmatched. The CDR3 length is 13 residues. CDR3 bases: TGTGCCTCCGGAGGGGGACAGGGAGAGACCCAGTACTTC. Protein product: CASGGGQGETQYF.

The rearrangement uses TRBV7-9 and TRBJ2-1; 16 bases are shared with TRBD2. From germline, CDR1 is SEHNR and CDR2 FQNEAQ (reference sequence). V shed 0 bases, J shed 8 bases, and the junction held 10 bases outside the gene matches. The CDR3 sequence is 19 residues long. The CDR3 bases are TGTGCCAGCAGCTTAGCGGGACTAGCGGGGGGGCTCTCAGGCGATGAGCAGTTCTTC. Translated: CASSLAGLAGGLSGDEQFF.

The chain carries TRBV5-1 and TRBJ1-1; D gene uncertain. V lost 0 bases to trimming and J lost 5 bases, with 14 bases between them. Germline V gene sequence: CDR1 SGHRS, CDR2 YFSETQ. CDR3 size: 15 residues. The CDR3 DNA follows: TGCGCCAGCAGCTTGGGTCCGGGGAGGAAAACTGAAGCTTTCTTT. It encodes CASSLGPGRKTEAFF.